This T cell receptor (beta chain) was observed in a study of T cells in Graves' hyperthyroidism and ophthalmopathy. On the study more broadly: Any treatment followed the collection of peripheral blood at initial diagnosis.

PBMCs were collected from an approximately 9.4 ml volume of fresh peripheral blood. RNA transcripts provided the source from which TCR beta CDR3 regions were amplified. HTBI primers were employed in a first-round RT-PCR of the TCR CDR3. TCRdb fed the multiplex PCR reads into MiXCR, producing one record per CDR3 protein. The sample yields 500,000 to 550,000 distinct CDR3 sequences, around 20% seen once. The CDR3 consists of 14 residues. Germline CDR1 is MDHEN and CDR2 is SYDVKM. Trimming cost V 6 bases and J 2 bases, with 14 bases left between them. The V and J genes are TRBV28 and TRBJ2-7; possible D gene TRBD1, 6 bases. Sequencing was performed on blood. The TCR comes from a man between 18 and 29 years old with Graves' hyperthyroidism. In DNA form, the CDR3 reads TGTGCCAGCAGGCTAACTGGACAGACCTACGAGCAGTACTTC. As protein: CASRLTGQTYEQYF.